The present T cell receptor (beta chain) was sequenced within a study of CD8 T cells in ankylosing spondylitis. This CDR3 has 15 amino acids. V dropped 5 bases and J dropped 5 bases, with 18 bases sitting between them. Germline CDR1 MNHEY, CDR2 SMNVEV (reference sequence). TCRdb processed the 5' RACE reads anew with MiXCR; each CDR3 protein has one entry. There are approximately 250,000 distinct CDR3 sequences in the sample; over 9.5% occur only once, and around 2.6% lies in the top ten. The sequencing input was blood, either unsorted or a sorted T cell fraction (not recorded which). This TCR was sampled from a male donor with ankylosing spondylitis or in good health (not recorded which). The chain has TRBV27 and TRBJ2-5; a possible D gene is TRBD1 (6 bases). The CDR3 region is CASSRLMTGAETQYF. In nucleotides, the CDR3 is TGTGCCAGCAGTCGACTGATGACAGGAGCGGAGACCCAGTACTTC.